This TCR beta chain originates from a study of resident and recirculating memory T cells in vitiligo. Study-level findings and limits: No unique dominant TCR clone was found in vitiligo lesions. TCR sequences were not conserved across biopsy sites or patients.

Stability required unchanged lesions during the previous 6 months. Comments on this clone: The antigen is undetermined.

Trimming removed 3 bases at V and 0 bases at J, with 5 bases between. The germline V gene encodes CDR1 SGDLS and CDR2 YYNGEE. CDR3 size: 13 residues. The assay was immunoSEQ multiplex PCR, and TCRdb's table has in-frame clones only and misses some. The repertoire consists of fewer than 85,000 clones, with approximately 90% occurring once and the leading ten covering roughly 5%. Sequences were obtained from blood. The rearrangement joins TRBV9 to TRBJ2-3, with no clear D. This TCR was sampled from a male donor with vitiligo. DNA of the CDR3: TGTGCCAGCAGCGGAACTAGCACAGATACGCAGTATTTT. It specifies CASSGTSTDTQYF.